Sequencing of this TCR beta chain was carried out in a study of cytomegalovirus exposure and HLA in healthy donors. Turning to the study itself: T cells numbering approximately 170 million yielded approximately 100 million unique TCR beta sequences in an earlier analysis. Study results and caveats: Based on reports, TCR beta sequences accurately predicted HLA-A and HLA-B alleles for most subjects. As immune exposure information, only CMV serostatus was available.

Use of 60 Vbeta and 13 Jbeta primers characterized the PCR. Assay: immunoSEQ multiplex PCR; the TCRdb copy retains only in-frame clones and omits some. Of 200,000 to 250,000 clones in the sample, more than 80% are singletons; the top ten hold 2.9%. The CDR3 contains 16 residues. Unmatched junction bases numbered 9, after V lost 3 bases and J lost 2 bases. Looked up from germline, CDR1 is MNHNS and CDR2 is SASEGT. Turning to this clone: As yet, its antigen is unknown.

This rearrangement joins TRBV6-1 to TRBJ2-5, with 7 bases lining up with TRBD1. The sequence came from a young man in good health and CMV-seronegative. Input material: PBMCs. The CDR3 spells CASSEGKWDRQETQYF. CDR3 in DNA: TGTGCCAGCAGTGAGGGAAAATGGGACAGACAAGAGACCCAGTACTTC.